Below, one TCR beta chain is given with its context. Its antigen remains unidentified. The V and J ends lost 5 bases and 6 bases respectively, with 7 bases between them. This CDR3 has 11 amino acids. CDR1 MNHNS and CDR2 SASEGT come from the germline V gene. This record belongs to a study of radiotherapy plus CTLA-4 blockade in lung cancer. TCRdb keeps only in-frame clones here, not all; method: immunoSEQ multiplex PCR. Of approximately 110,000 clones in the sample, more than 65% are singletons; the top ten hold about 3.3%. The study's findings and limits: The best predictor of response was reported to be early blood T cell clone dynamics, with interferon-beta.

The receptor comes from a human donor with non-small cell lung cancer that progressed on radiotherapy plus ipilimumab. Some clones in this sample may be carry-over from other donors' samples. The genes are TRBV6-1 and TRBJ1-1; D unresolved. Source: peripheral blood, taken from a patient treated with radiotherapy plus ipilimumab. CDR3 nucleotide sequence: TGTGCCAGCAGTACGGTCGCTGAAGCTTTCTTT. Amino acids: CASSTVAEAFF.